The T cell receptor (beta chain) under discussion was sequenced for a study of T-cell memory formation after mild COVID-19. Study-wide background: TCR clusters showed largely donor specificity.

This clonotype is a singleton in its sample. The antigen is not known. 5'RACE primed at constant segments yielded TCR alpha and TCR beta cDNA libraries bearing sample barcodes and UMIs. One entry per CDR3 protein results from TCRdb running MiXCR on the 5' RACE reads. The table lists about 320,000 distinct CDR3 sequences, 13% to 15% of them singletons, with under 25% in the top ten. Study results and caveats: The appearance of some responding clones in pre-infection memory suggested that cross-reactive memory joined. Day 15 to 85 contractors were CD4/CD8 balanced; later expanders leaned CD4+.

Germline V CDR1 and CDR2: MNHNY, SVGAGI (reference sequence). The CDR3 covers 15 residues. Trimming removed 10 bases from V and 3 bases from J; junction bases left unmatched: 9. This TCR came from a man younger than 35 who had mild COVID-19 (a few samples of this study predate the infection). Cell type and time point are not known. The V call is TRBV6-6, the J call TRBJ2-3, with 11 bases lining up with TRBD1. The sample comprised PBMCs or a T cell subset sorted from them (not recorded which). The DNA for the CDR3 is TGTGCCACGTTGTGGGACAGGGGGAGAACAGATACGCAGTATTTT. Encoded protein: CATLWDRGRTDTQYF.